The 4 T cell receptor beta chains below come from one sample, sequenced in a study of blood T cell repertoires in COVID-19. Data came from immunoSEQ multiplex PCR; TCRdb stores just in-frame clones and leaves some out. This sample has under 350,000 clones; 65% to 90% occur once, and the top ten carry 3.5% to 4.5%. The specimen sequenced was PBMCs or T cells enriched from blood (not recorded which). These receptors were taken from a man aged 25-45 years who had recovered from COVID-19.

This clone appeared a single time. The chain carries TRBV5-1 and TRBJ1-6; 10 nucleotides agree with TRBD1. CDR3 size: 14 residues. Germline assignment: CDR1 SGHRS and CDR2 YFSETQ. With 2 bases clipped from V and 10 bases from J, the junction kept 3 bases outside the gene matches. CDR3 sequence reads: CASSLTTGGSPLHF. The CDR3 nucleotides read TGCGCCAGCAGCTTAACGACAGGGGGCTCACCCCTCCACTTT.

To note about this clone: The sample has other DNA sequences that encode this CDR3 too. V usage is TRBV30 and J usage is TRBJ2-7; possible D gene TRBD2, 5 bases. The V gene lost 0 bases and the J gene lost 0 bases, with 9 bases spanning the gap. Germline loops: CDR1 GTSNPN, CDR2 SVGIG (reference sequence). The CDR3 loop spans 14 amino acids. CDR3 nucleotides: TGTGCCTGGAGTGTTGGTGGGAGCTCCTACGAGCAGTACTTC. This sequence encodes CAWSVGGSSYEQYF. Full variable domain (remainder filled in from reference TRBV30 and TRBJ2-7): SQTIHQWPATLVQPVGSPLSLECTVEGTSNPNLYWYRQAAGRGLQLLFYSVGIGQISSEVPQNLSASRPQDRQFILSSKKLLLSDSGFYLCAWSVGGSSYEQYFGPGTRLTVT.

The CDR3 loop is CASRQTGADSPLHF. The CDR3 coding sequence is TGTGCCAGCAGGCAGACAGGAGCTGATTCACCCCTCCACTTT. The rearrangement joins TRBV7-9 to TRBJ1-6; D perhaps matches TRBD1 (6 bases). CDR1 is SEHNR and CDR2 is FQNEAQ in the germline V gene (reference sequence). The CDR3 has 14 residues. Between the trimmed V and J ends, which lost 6 bases and 8 bases, there was a span of 14 bases. Filled out from reference TRBV7-9 and TRBJ1-6, the complete variable domain reads DTGVSQNPRHKITKRGQNVTFRCDPISEHNRLYWYRQTLGQGPEFLTYFQNEAQLEKSRLLSDRFSAERPKGSFSTLEIQRTEQGDSAMYLCASRQTGADSPLHFGNGTRLTVT.

The rearrangement links TRBV5-4 to TRBJ2-6; D unclear. This CDR3 contains 13 residues. Germline loops: CDR1 SGHNT, CDR2 YYREEE (reference sequence). V was cut by 10 bases and J by 0 bases, with 8 bases left in between. DNA of the CDR3: TGTGCCCTGGCATTCTCTGGGGCCAACGTCCTGACTTTC. Protein product: CALAFSGANVLTF.